This T cell receptor (beta chain) appears in the sequencing data of a study of tumor-infiltrating lymphocytes in localized non-small cell lung cancer. Study background: Several tumor histologies, both smoking statuses, and some post-neoadjuvant chemotherapy samples were included.

TCRdb's copy holds only in-frame clones and misses some; the assay was immunoSEQ multiplex PCR. The table records roughly 6,000 clones, about 71% of them present only once. The CDR3 sequence is 17 residues long. This clone was picked up one time. This sequence originates from a human donor with non-small cell lung cancer. The V and J genes are TRBV21-1 and TRBJ2-7; no check of the table's D call, TRBD1, against the DNA was made. TRBV21-1 is marked as a pseudogene. Sequencing used uninvolved lung tissue not adjacent to the tumor. The CDR3 region is CASSKVHPRDRAYEQYF. DNA for the CDR3: TGTGCCAGCAGCAAAGTCCACCCCCGGGACAGGGCTTACGAGCAGTACTTC.